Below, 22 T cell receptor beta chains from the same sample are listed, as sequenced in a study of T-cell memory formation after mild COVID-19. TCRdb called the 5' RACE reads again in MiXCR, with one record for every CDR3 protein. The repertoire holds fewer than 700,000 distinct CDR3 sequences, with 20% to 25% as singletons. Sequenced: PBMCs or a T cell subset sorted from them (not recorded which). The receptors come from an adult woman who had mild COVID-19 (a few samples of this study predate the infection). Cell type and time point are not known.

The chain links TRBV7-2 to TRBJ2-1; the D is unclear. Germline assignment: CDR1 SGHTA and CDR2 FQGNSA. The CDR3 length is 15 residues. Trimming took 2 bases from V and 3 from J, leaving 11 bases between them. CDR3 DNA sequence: TGTGCCAGCAGCTTAAGGTCGGCTAGCTACAATGAGCAGTTCTTC. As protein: CASSLRSASYNEQFF.

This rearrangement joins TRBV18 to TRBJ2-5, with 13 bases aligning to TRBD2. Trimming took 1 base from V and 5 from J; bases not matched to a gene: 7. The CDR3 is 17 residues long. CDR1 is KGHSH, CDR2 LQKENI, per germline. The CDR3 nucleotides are TGTGCCAGCTCACCACGGACTAGCGGGAGAGTGGTTGAGACCCAGTACTTC. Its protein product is CASSPRTSGRVVETQYF.

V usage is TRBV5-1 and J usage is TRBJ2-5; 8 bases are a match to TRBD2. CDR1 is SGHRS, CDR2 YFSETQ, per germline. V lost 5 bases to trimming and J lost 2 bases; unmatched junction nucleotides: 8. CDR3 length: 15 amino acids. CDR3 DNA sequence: TGCGCCAGCAGGGGGTCACTAGCGGCACAAGAGACCCAGTACTTC. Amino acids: CASRGSLAAQETQYF.

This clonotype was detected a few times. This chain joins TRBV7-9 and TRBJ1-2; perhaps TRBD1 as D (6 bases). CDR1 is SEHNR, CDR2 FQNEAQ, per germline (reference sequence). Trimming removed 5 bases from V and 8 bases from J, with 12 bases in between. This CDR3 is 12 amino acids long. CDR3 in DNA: TGTGCCAGCAGCCCCCGGGGGCGGGGCTACACCTTC. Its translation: CASSPRGRGYTF. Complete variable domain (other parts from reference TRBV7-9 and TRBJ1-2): DTGVSQNPRHKITKRGQNVTFRCDPISEHNRLYWYRQTLGQGPEFLTYFQNEAQLEKSRLLSDRFSAERPKGSFSTLEIQRTEQGDSAMYLCASSPRGRGYTFGSGTRLTVV.

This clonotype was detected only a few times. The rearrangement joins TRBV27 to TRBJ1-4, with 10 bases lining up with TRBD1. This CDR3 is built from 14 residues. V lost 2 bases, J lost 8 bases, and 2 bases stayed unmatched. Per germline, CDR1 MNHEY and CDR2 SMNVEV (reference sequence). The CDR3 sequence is CASSLDRGQEKLFF. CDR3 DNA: TGTGCCAGCAGTTTAGACAGGGGGCAGGAAAAACTGTTTTTT.

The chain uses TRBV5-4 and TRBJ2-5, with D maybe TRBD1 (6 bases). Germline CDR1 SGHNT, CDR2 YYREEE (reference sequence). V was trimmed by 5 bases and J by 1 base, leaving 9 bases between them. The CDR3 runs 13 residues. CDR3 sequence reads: CASRQTGQETQYF. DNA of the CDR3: TGTGCCAGCAGACAGACAGGCCAAGAGACCCAGTACTTC.

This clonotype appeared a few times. CDR3 residues: CASSWNRLAGTDTQYF. The CDR3 coding sequence is TGTGCCAGCAGTTGGAATAGACTAGCCGGCACAGATACGCAGTATTTT. This sequence joins TRBV5-6 and TRBJ2-3; 7 bases match TRBD2. J gave up 1 base and V 5 bases, and 10 bases lay outside the gene matches. Germline CDR1 and CDR2: SGHDT and YYEEEE. This CDR3 is 16 amino acids long.

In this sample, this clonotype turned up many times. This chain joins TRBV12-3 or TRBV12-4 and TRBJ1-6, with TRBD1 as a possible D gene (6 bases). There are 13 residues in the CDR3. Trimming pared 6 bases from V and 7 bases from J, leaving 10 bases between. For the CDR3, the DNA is TGTGCCAGCAGAAGGGGGGGGAATTCACCCCTCCACTTT. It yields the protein CASRRGGNSPLHF.

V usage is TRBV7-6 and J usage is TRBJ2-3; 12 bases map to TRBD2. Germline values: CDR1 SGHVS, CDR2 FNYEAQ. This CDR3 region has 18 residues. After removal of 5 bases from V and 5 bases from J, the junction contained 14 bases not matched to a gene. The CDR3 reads CASSRPALAGGQVDTQYF. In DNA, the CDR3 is TGTGCCAGCAGCCGCCCGGCGCTAGCGGGAGGGCAGGTAGATACGCAGTATTTT.

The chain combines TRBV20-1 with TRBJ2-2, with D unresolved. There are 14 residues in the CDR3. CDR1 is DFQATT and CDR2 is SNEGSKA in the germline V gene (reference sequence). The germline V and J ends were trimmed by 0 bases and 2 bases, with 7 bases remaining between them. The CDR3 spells CSARDQSNTGELFF. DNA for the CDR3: TGCAGTGCTAGAGACCAGTCTAACACCGGGGAGCTGTTTTTT.

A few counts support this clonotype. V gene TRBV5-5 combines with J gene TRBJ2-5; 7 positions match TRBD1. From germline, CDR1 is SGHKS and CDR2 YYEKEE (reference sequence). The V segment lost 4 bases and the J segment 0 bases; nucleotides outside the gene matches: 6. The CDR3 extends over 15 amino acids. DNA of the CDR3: TGTGCCAGCAGCAGACAGGGCGGGTACCAAGAGACCCAGTACTTC. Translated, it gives CASSRQGGYQETQYF.

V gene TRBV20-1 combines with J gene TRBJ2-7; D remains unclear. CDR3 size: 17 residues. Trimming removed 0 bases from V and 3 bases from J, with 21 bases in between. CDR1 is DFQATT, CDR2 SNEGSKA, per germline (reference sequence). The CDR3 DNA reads TGCAGTGCTAGAGATAGTCCTCTGGCTATGTCGGACTACGAGCAGTACTTC. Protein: CSARDSPLAMSDYEQYF.

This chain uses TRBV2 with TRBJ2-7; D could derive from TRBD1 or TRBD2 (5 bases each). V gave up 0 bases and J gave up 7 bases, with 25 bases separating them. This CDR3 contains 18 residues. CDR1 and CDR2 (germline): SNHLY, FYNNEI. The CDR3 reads CASSEASLTGWWGTEQYF. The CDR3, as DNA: TGTGCCAGCAGTGAAGCGTCTCTCACGGGCTGGTGGGGGACGGAGCAGTACTTC.

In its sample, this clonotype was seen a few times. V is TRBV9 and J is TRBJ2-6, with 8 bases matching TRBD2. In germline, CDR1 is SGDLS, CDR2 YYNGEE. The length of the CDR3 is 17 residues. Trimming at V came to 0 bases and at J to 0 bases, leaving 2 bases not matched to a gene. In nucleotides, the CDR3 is TGTGCCAGCAGCGTAGGCGGGGGGCACTCTGGGGCCAACGTCCTGACTTTC. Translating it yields CASSVGGGHSGANVLTF.

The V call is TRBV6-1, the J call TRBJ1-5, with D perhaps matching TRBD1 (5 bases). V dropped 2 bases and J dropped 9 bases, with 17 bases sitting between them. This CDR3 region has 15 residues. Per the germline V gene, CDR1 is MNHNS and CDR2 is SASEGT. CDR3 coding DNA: TGTGCCAGCAGTGAATCTATCGGGGGTTTGACGCCCCAGCATTTT. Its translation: CASSESIGGLTPQHF.

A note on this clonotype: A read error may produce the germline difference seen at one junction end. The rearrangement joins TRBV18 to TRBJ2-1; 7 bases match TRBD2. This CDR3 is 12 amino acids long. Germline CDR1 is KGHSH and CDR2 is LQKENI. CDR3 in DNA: TGTGCCAGCTCCGTGCGGGGGACTGAGCGGTTCTTC. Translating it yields CASSVRGTERFF.

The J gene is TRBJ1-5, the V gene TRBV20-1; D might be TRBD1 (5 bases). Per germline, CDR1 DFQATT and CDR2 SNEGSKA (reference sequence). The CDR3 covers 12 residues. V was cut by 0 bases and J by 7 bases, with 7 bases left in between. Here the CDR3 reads CSARDRGQPQHF. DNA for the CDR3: TGCAGTGCTAGAGATAGGGGACAGCCCCAGCATTTT.

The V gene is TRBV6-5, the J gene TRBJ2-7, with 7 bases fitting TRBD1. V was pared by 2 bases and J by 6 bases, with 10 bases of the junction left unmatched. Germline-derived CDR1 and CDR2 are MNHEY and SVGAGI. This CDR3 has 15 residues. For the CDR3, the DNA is TGTGCCAGCAGTTACCCAACAGGGGAAGGTGGCGAGCAGTACTTC. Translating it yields CASSYPTGEGGEQYF.

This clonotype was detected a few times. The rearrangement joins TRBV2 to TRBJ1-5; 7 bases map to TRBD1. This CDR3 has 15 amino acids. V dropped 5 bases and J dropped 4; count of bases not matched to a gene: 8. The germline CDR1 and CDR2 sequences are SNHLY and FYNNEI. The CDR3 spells CASSYDRAGNQPQHF. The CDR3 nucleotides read TGTGCCAGCAGTTATGACAGGGCAGGGAATCAGCCCCAGCATTTT.

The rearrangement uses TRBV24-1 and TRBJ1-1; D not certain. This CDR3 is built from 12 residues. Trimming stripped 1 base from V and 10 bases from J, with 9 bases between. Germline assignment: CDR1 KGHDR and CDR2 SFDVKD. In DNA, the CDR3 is TGTGCCACCAGTGATTTATCAAGCCCAGCTTTCTTT. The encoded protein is CATSDLSSPAFF.

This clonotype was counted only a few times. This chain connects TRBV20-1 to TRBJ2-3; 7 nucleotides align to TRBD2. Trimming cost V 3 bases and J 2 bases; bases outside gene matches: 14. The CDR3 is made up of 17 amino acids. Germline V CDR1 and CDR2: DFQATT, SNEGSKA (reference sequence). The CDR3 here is CSASGLRLAVFTDTQYF. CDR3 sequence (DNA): TGCAGTGCTAGTGGCCTGAGGCTAGCGGTCTTCACAGATACGCAGTATTTT.

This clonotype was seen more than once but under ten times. In DNA, the CDR3 is TGTGCCAGCAGCTTAGTTAGGGTACAGGGGCCGGGGCAGTACTTC. It is translated as CASSLVRVQGPGQYF. The chain couples TRBV7-2 to TRBJ2-7; 7 nucleotides match TRBD1. CDR1 SGHTA and CDR2 FQGNSA come from the germline V gene. J lost 9 bases, V lost 1 base, and 12 bases had no gene match. The CDR3 runs to 15 residues. Filled out from reference TRBV7-2 and TRBJ2-7, the complete variable domain reads GAGVSQSPSNKVTEKGKDVELRCDPISGHTALYWYRQSLGQGLEFLIYFQGNSAPDKSGLPSDRFSAERTGGSVSTLTIQRTQQEDSAVYLCASSLVRVQGPGQYFGPGTRLTVT.